The following is a TCR beta chain sequence with its context. CDR3 size: 14 residues. The germline gives CDR1 KGHSH, CDR2 LQKENI. V was cut by 3 bases and J by 3 bases, with 11 bases left in between. This specimen belongs to a study of blood T cell repertoires in COVID-19. Looking at the study overall: The study drew acute and convalescent COVID-19 samples from the United States, Italy and Spain. Sources were T cells, B-cell-depleted T cells, or PBMCs; the material itself was cDNA or gDNA.

Per the study methods: The assay estimated nucleated cells by amplifying reference gene primers. TCRdb keeps only in-frame clones here, not all; method: immunoSEQ multiplex PCR. The V and J calls and clone size are taken from that table; D and trimming were inferred from the DNA. The table records under 200,000 clones, 88% of them present only once. This clonotype was obtained from a man aged 18 to 30 with active or convalescent COVID-19. The rearrangement joins TRBV18 to TRBJ1-1; D may be TRBD1 (6 bases). Material: peripheral blood. In nucleotides, the CDR3 is TGTGCCAGCTCACCCCTACAGGGAGACACTGAAGCTTTCTTT. It codes for CASSPLQGDTEAFF.